The next 13 T cell receptor beta chains were all read from a single sample in a study of PD-1 blockade in classical Hodgkin lymphoma. Relapse after autologous stem cell transplantation occurred in every patient, and brentuximab vedotin exposure varied. Purified CD4+ T cells were obtained from thawed PBMCs through magnetic negative selection. Produced via immunoSEQ multiplex PCR; TCRdb's table is partial and in-frame only. The sample gives 15,000 to 20,000 clones, around four fifths of which show up once; 1% is in the top ten. This specimen was CD4+ T cells from blood, taken at baseline. These receptors were collected from a human donor with classical Hodgkin lymphoma.

This clone was counted once. The rearrangement joins TRBV6-6 to TRBJ2-1; 10 bases map to TRBD2. V dropped 4 bases and J dropped 7; count of bases not matched to a gene: 10. The CDR3 consists of 16 residues. CDR1 MNHNY and CDR2 SVGAGI come from the germline V gene (reference sequence). This chain's CDR3 is CASSSSGSGRGNEQFF. The CDR3 coding sequence is TGTGCCAGCAGTTCGTCAGGGAGCGGGAGGGGTAATGAGCAGTTCTTC.

The chain carries TRBV10-2 and TRBJ2-7, with 8 bases aligning to TRBD2. From germline, CDR1 is WSHSY and CDR2 SAAADI. The CDR3 runs 15 residues. The ends lost 6 bases at V and 3 bases at J; junction bases unmatched: 10. CDR3 sequence (DNA): TGCGCCAGCAGAAATCCGGCGGGAGGATTCTACGAGCAGTACTTC. This sequence encodes CASRNPAGGFYEQYF.

This clone was picked up one time. This chain uses TRBV10-3 with TRBJ2-5; TRBD1 agrees at 7 bases. The CDR3 is 15 amino acids. Looked up from germline, CDR1 is ENHRY and CDR2 is SYGVKD. Trimming cost V 2 bases and J 4 bases; bases outside gene matches: 7. The CDR3 protein is CAISETGAGLETQYF. The CDR3 DNA sequence: TGTGCCATCAGTGAGACAGGGGCAGGTTTAGAGACCCAGTACTTC.

The rearrangement joins TRBV11-2 to TRBJ2-3; D not certain. Trimming left V 5 bases short and J 6 bases short, with 9 bases between. Germline values: CDR1 SGHAT, CDR2 FQNNGV. The CDR3 extends over 12 amino acids. CDR3 in DNA: TGTGCCAGCAGCCCGATGGGTGATACGCAGTATTTT. Protein product: CASSPMGDTQYF. Together with reference TRBV11-2 and TRBJ2-3, the CDR3 gives the full variable domain: EAGVAQSPRYKIIEKRQSVAFWCNPISGHATLYWYQQILGQGPKLLIQFQNNGVVDDSQLPKDRFSAERLKGVDSTLKIQPAKLEDSAVYLCASSPMGDTQYFGPGTRLTVL.

This clone was counted between two and nine times. This sequence joins TRBV6-1 and TRBJ1-6; tentative D call: TRBD1 (6 bases). This CDR3 contains 14 residues. Germline V gene sequence: CDR1 MNHNS, CDR2 SASEGT. V was trimmed by 1 base and J by 10 bases, leaving 11 bases between them. DNA of the CDR3: TGTGCCAGCAGTGAAGTCAGGGGTGGCTCACCCCTCCACTTT. As protein: CASSEVRGGSPLHF.

This chain connects TRBV5-5 to TRBJ2-1, with TRBD2 as a possible D gene (5 bases). This CDR3 is built from 15 residues. Trimming took off 3 bases at V and 1 base at J, with 11 bases between the two ends. CDR1 and CDR2 (germline): SGHKS, YYEKEE (reference sequence). This chain's CDR3 is CASSSISGSYNEQFF. The CDR3 DNA reads as TGTGCCAGCAGCTCAATTTCGGGATCCTACAATGAGCAGTTCTTC.

A few counts support this clone. This chain uses TRBV18 with TRBJ1-1; no firm D call. Germline V lookup: CDR1 KGHSH, CDR2 LQKENI. V was cut by 2 bases and J by 0 bases, with 13 bases left in between. This CDR3 has 16 amino acids. The CDR3 nucleotides are TGTGCCAGCTCACCAGCCCATCCTGACTTGAACACTGAAGCTTTCTTT. Its protein is CASSPAHPDLNTEAFF.

The genes are TRBV5-1 and TRBJ1-1; D is ambiguous. Germline V gene data show CDR1 as SGHRS and CDR2 as YFSETQ. Deletions cut 3 bases from V and 1 base from J, with 10 bases between. The CDR3 has 14 residues. Here the CDR3 reads CASSYSLGNTEAFF. The CDR3 nucleotides read TGCGCCAGCAGCTACTCCTTGGGGAACACTGAAGCTTTCTTT.

V and J are TRBV6-6 and TRBJ1-6; 9 nucleotides line up with TRBD1. CDR3 length: 16 amino acids. V shed 5 bases and J 6 bases; nucleotides not matched to a gene: 8. Germline V gene lookup returns CDR1 MNHNY and CDR2 SVGAGI (reference sequence). The CDR3 nucleotides read TGTGCCAGCAGTAATCCGGGACAGGGAACTAATTCACCCCTCCACTTT. It translates to CASSNPGQGTNSPLHF.

The rearrangement uses TRBV5-1 and TRBJ2-7, with 12 bases lining up with TRBD2. This CDR3 has 17 amino acids. The J segment lost 7 bases and the V segment lost 4 bases, leaving 15 bases of the junction unmatched. Germline V gene data show CDR1 as SGHRS and CDR2 as YFSETQ. The CDR3 nucleotides read TGCGCCAGCAGCGCTCTGCTGACTAGCGGGAGTAACCGGGAGCAGTACTTC. Its translation: CASSALLTSGSNREQYF.

This clone was seen a few times. V usage is TRBV7-8 and J usage is TRBJ2-7; a weak D match, TRBD2 (6 bases). The V gene's germline CDR1 is SGHVS and CDR2 FQNEAQ. V lost 2 bases to trimming and J lost 4 bases, with 15 bases between them. The CDR3 is made up of 15 amino acids. The CDR3 DNA reads TGTGCCAGCAGCTTAAGCTCGCTAGCGTCTTACGAGCAGTACTTC. Amino acid sequence: CASSLSSLASYEQYF. Using reference TRBV7-8 and TRBJ2-7 for the parts outside the CDR3, the full variable domain is GAGVSQSPRYKVAKRGQDVALRCDPISGHVSLFWYQQALGQGPEFLTYFQNEAQLDKSGLPSDRFFAERPEGSVSTLKIQRTQQEDSAVYLCASSLSSLASYEQYFGPGTRLTVT.

This clone has a single count. V usage is TRBV28 and J usage is TRBJ2-7; D gene uncertain. The CDR3 runs 13 residues. Germline CDR1 is MDHEN and CDR2 is SYDVKM. Trimming took 5 bases from V and 3 from J, leaving 11 bases between them. The CDR3 loop is CASSIRTSYEQYF. The CDR3 DNA follows: TGTGCCAGCAGTATAAGGACCAGCTACGAGCAGTACTTC.

The V and J genes are TRBV5-5 and TRBJ1-5; no clear D. The CDR3 runs to 14 residues. V lost 1 base and J lost 2, with 7 bases in between. CDR1 and CDR2 (germline): SGHKS, YYEKEE (reference sequence). In DNA form, the CDR3 reads TGTGCCAGCAGCTTGAGGTTAGGCAATCAGCCCCAGCATTTT. It is translated as CASSLRLGNQPQHF.